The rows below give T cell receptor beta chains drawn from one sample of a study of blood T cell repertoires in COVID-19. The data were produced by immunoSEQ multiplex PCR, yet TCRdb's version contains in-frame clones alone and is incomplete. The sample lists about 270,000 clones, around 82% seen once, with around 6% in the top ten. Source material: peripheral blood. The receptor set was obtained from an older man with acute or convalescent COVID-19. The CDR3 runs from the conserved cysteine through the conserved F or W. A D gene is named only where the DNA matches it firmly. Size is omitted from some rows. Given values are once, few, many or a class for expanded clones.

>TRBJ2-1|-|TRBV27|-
CADIQRYGSSYNEQFF
TGTGCCGACATTCAGCGATACGGGAGCTCCTACAATGAGCAGTTCTTC
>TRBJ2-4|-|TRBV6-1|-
CASSDVGGPKNIQYF
TGTGCCAGCAGTGACGTGGGAGGCCCCAAAAACATTCAGTACTTC
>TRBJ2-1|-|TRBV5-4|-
CASNMGGRNEQFF
TGTGCCAGCAACATGGGGGGGCGCAATGAGCAGTTCTTC
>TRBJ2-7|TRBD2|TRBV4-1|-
CASSPRLAAAYEQYF
TGCGCCAGCAGCCCTCGACTAGCGGCAGCGTACGAGCAGTACTTC
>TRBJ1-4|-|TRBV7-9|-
CASSLGGPTNEKLFF
TGTGCCAGCAGCTTAGGAGGGCCAACTAATGAAAAACTGTTTTTT
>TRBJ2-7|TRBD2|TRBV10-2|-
CATRSGEGGYEQYF
TGCGCCACCAGGAGTGGGGAGGGAGGTTACGAGCAGTACTTC
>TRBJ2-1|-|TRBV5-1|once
CASRLPGTSNNEQFF
TGCGCCAGCAGACTACCCGGGACAAGCAACAATGAGCAGTTCTTC
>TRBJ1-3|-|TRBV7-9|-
CASSRGSTGGNTIYF
TGTGCCAGCAGCCGCGGATCAACGGGGGGAAACACCATATATTTT
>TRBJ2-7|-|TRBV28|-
CASSLRQAYEQYF
TGTGCCAGCAGTTTACGGCAGGCCTACGAGCAGTACTTC
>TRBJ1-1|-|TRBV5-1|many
CASSLLGNTEAFF
TGCGCCAGCAGCTTGTTGGGCAACACTGAAGCTTTCTTT
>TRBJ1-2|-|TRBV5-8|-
CASSFIGWQANYGYTF
TGTGCCAGCAGCTTTATTGGTTGGCAGGCAAACTATGGCTACACCTTC
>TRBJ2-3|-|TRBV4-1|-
CASSQDRGSTQYF
TGCGCCAGCAGCCAAGACAGGGGAAGTACGCAGTATTTT
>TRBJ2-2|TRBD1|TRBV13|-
CASSHGTANTGELFF
TGTGCCAGCAGCCACGGGACAGCGAACACCGGGGAGCTGTTTTTT
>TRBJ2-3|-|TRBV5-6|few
CASSFIPEGTDTQYF
TGTGCCAGCAGCTTCATCCCCGAGGGTACAGATACGCAGTATTTT
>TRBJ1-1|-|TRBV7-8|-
CASSLGEGGAFF
TGTGCCAGCAGCTTAGGGGAAGGAGGAGCTTTCTTT
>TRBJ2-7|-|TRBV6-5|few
CASSYTRQSEQYF
TGTGCCAGCAGTTACACGCGACAATCAGAGCAGTACTTC
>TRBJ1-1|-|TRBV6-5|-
CASSYDLNTEAFF
TGTGCCAGCAGTTACGACTTGAACACTGAAGCTTTCTTT
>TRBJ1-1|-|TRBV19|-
CASSRKFGGEAFF
TGTGCCAGTAGCCGCAAATTCGGGGGTGAAGCTTTCTTT
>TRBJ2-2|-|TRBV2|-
CAGSAAPGTGELFF
TGTGCCGGTTCAGCGGCCCCGGGCACCGGGGAGCTGTTTTTT
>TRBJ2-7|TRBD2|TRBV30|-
CACPTSGSSYEQYF
TGTGCCTGCCCAACTAGCGGGAGCTCCTACGAGCAGTACTTC
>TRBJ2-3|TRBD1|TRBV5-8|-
CASSRFTGGDTQYF
TGTGCCAGCAGCCGTTTTACAGGGGGAGATACGCAGTATTTT
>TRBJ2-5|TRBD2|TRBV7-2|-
CASSLIAGAVGETQYF
TGTGCCAGCAGCTTGATAGCGGGGGCGGTCGGGGAGACCCAGTACTTC
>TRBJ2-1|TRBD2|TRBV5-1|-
CASSPTPGTSGRGEQFF
TGCGCCAGCAGCCCCACCCCCGGGACTAGCGGGAGGGGTGAGCAGTTCTTC
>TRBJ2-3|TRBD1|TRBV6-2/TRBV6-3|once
CASSYSGTGVSDTQYF
TGTGCCAGCAGTTACTCTGGGACAGGGGTGTCAGATACGCAGTATTTT
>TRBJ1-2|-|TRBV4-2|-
CASSQEGRVELGGYTF
TGTGCCAGCAGCCAAGAAGGGAGGGTCGAGTTGGGTGGCTACACCTTC
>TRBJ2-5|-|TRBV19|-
CASSTGTLQETQYF
TGTGCCAGTAGTACCGGGACTCTACAAGAGACCCAGTACTTC
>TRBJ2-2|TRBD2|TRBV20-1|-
CSASSWLAEDTGELFF
TGCAGTGCTAGTTCTTGGCTAGCGGAGGACACCGGGGAGCTGTTTTTT
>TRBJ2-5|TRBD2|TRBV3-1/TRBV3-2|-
CASSHGLAGGQETQYF
TGTGCCAGCAGCCACGGACTAGCGGGAGGTCAGGAGACCCAGTACTTC
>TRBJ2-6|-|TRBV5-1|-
CASSLRGSSGANVLTF
TGCGCCAGCAGCTTGCGGGGTAGCTCTGGGGCCAACGTCCTGACTTTC
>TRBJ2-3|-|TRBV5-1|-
CASSLRGDNTDTQYF
TGCGCCAGCAGCTTGAGGGGCGATAACACAGATACGCAGTATTTT
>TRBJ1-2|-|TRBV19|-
CASSAGWDGYTF
TGTGCCAGTAGTGCAGGTTGGGATGGCTACACCTTC
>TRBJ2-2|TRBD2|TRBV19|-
CASMGLAGGGNTGELFF
TGTGCCAGTATGGGACTAGCGGGAGGTGGGAACACCGGGGAGCTGTTTTTT
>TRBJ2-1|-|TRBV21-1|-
CASSASGTPYNEQFF
TGTGCCAGCAGCGCCTCCGGGACACCCTACAATGAGCAGTTCTTC
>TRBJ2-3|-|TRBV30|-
CAWRKLYRGREDTQYF
TGTGCCTGGCGTAAACTTTACAGGGGGAGGGAAGATACGCAGTATTTT
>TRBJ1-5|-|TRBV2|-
CASSEGGLMGQPQHF
TGTGCCAGCAGTGAAGGAGGGTTGATGGGTCAGCCCCAGCATTTT
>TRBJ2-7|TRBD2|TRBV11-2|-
CASSLVAGGITYEQYF
TGTGCCAGCAGCTTAGTTGCGGGAGGGATCACCTACGAGCAGTACTTC
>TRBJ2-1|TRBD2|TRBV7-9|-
CASSSTSGGSQFF
TGTGCCAGCAGCTCGACTAGCGGGGGGTCCCAGTTCTTC
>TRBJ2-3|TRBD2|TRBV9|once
CASSARLAGDRPDTQYF
TGTGCCAGCAGCGCCCGACTAGCGGGGGATAGACCAGATACGCAGTATTTT
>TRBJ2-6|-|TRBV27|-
CASSLSGANVLTF
TGTGCCAGCAGTCTCTCTGGGGCCAACGTCCTGACTTTC
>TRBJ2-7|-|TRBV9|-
CASSEGDSGEQYF
TGTGCCAGCAGCGAAGGGGACTCCGGTGAGCAGTACTTC
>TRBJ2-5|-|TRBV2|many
CASSEQRLSQETQYF
TGTGCCAGCAGTGAGCAGAGGCTTAGTCAAGAGACCCAGTACTTC
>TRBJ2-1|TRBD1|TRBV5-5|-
CASSSYDRDTLEQFF
TGTGCCAGCAGCTCGTACGACAGGGACACGCTTGAGCAGTTCTTC